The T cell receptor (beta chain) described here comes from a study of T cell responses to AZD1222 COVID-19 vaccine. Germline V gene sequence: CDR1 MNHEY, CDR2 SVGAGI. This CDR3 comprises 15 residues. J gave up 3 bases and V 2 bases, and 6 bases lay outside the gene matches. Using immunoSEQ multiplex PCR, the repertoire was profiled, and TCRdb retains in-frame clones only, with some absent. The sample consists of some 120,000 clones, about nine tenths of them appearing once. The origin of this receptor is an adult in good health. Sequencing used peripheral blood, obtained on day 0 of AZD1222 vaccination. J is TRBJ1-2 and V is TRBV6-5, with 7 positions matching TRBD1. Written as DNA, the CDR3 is TGTGCCAGCAGTTACCTTCAGGGGGGCTACTATGGCTACACCTTC. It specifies CASSYLQGGYYGYTF.